The next 32 T cell receptor beta chains were all read from a single sample in a study of blood T cell repertoires in COVID-19 (dated by TCRdb to about 2020). Libraries were made using the immunoSEQ multiplex PCR assay. Here the immuneACCESS table is served through TCRdb, limited to in-frame sequences with V and J called. Missing clones are a known gap in these copies; in checked studies unresolved V genes cover under half, and the rest lacks a known reason. The sample table shows fewer than 45,000 clones, and approximately 74% are seen once. The ten largest clones capture over 9.5% of the sample. Material for sequencing was peripheral blood. The receptors derive from a man aged 70 or older with COVID-19, enrolled during active disease.

DNA of the CDR3: TGTGCCAGCAGCCTACTAGCGGAAGGGGACGAGCAGTACTTC. Protein: CASSLLAEGDEQYF. The chain links TRBV9 to TRBJ2-7; 8 bases fit TRBD2. Germline V gene data show CDR1 as SGDLS and CDR2 as YYNGEE. The V and J ends lost 4 bases and 5 bases, in that order; junction bases with no gene match: 8. There are 14 residues in the CDR3.

The chain employs TRBV10-3 and TRBJ1-2; perhaps TRBD1 as D (6 bases). The CDR3 covers 14 residues. Germline CDR1 is ENHRY and CDR2 is SYGVKD. V gave up 4 bases and J gave up 0 bases, with 9 bases separating them. The CDR3 loop is CAISGGGTNYGYTF. CDR3 in DNA: TGTGCCATCAGTGGAGGGGGTACTAACTATGGCTACACCTTC.

This clone showed up just a few times. The CDR3: CASTQGGGGDNEQFF. In DNA, the CDR3 is TGTGCCAGCACCCAAGGAGGCGGGGGGGACAATGAGCAGTTCTTC. This chain joins TRBV6-5 and TRBJ2-1; 9 bases fit TRBD2. Germline V CDR1 and CDR2: MNHEY, SVGAGI. Germline trimming cut 7 bases from V and 5 bases from J; bases unmatched to any gene: 9. This CDR3 is 15 amino acids long.

This clone was seen just once. The J gene is TRBJ1-3, the V gene TRBV18; TRBD1 matches 7 bases. The germline V gene encodes CDR1 KGHSH and CDR2 LQKENI. Germline trimming cut 5 bases from V and 2 bases from J; bases unmatched to any gene: 9. The CDR3 spans 16 residues. In DNA form, the CDR3 reads TGTGCCAGCTCAACCCTTGGGACAGCCCCTGGAAACACCATATATTTT. This encodes CASSTLGTAPGNTIYF. The full variable domain, completed using reference TRBV18 and TRBJ1-3, is NAGVMQNPRHLVRRRGQEARLRCSPMKGHSHVYWYRQLPEEGLKFMVYLQKENIIDESGMPKERFSAEFPKEGPSILRIQQVVRGDSAAYFCASSTLGTAPGNTIYFGEGSWLTVV.

V gene TRBV28 combines with J gene TRBJ2-7; D is perhaps TRBD1 (6 bases). Germline assignment: CDR1 MDHEN and CDR2 SYDVKM. The V end was cut by 6 bases, the J end by 1 base, with 16 bases between. The CDR3 spans 15 residues. The CDR3 spells CASRASGTISYEQYF. In DNA, the CDR3 is TGTGCCAGCAGAGCCTCCGGGACAATTTCCTACGAGCAGTACTTC.

At least ten counts were recorded for this clone. This sequence joins TRBV7-2 and TRBJ1-3; 8 nucleotides align to TRBD1. The CDR3 is 17 amino acids. Trimming took 1 base from V and 1 from J; bases not matched to a gene: 6. Germline V lookup: CDR1 SGHTA, CDR2 FQGNSA. The CDR3 protein is CASSLVAGGRSGNTIYF. The CDR3 DNA sequence: TGTGCCAGCAGCTTAGTAGCAGGGGGCAGGTCTGGAAACACCATATATTTT.

This sequence joins TRBV7-8 and TRBJ1-5, with D maybe TRBD1 (5 bases). CDR3 length: 15 residues. Trimming left V 4 bases short and J 1 base short, with 11 bases between. Germline CDR1 is SGHVS and CDR2 is FQNEAQ. The CDR3 reads CASSSRGYSNQPQHF. CDR3 in DNA: TGTGCCAGCAGCTCAAGGGGTTACAGCAATCAGCCCCAGCATTTT.

The V and J genes are TRBV7-9 and TRBJ1-5; 9 positions agree with TRBD1. Germline V gives CDR1 SEHNR, CDR2 FQNEAQ (reference sequence). There are 16 residues in the CDR3. Trimming took 5 bases from V and 6 from J; bases not matched to a gene: 11. CDR3 in DNA: TGTGCCAGCAGCCAAACGACAGGGGGTTTTTTTCAGCCCCAGCATTTT. Translated, it gives CASSQTTGGFFQPQHF.

The gene calls are TRBV5-1 and TRBJ2-2; D might be TRBD2 (5 bases). Germline assignment: CDR1 SGHRS and CDR2 YFSETQ. CDR3 length: 15 residues. Trimming left V 0 bases short and J 4 bases short, with 10 bases between. The DNA for the CDR3 is TGCGCCAGCAGCTTGGAAGTGGGAGCCACCGGGGAGCTGTTTTTT. This translates into CASSLEVGATGELFF.

The V and J genes are TRBV11-3 and TRBJ2-3; 9 nucleotides line up with TRBD2. The germline CDR1 and CDR2 sequences are SGHNT and YENEEA. The CDR3 totals 15 residues. After removal of 5 bases from V and 1 base from J, the junction contained 4 bases not matched to a gene. DNA for the CDR3: TGTGCCAGCAGCCGCGGCGGGGGGGGCACAGATACGCAGTATTTT. It translates to CASSRGGGGTDTQYF.

The J gene is TRBJ1-6, the V gene TRBV5-1; D uncertain. Looked up from germline, CDR1 is SGHRS and CDR2 is YFSETQ. This CDR3 comprises 15 residues. Between the trimmed V and J ends, which lost 5 bases and 1 base, there was a span of 10 bases. The CDR3 is CASSMRSSYNSPLHF. CDR3 DNA sequence: TGCGCCAGCAGTATGCGTAGTTCCTATAATTCACCCCTCCACTTT.

Only a few counts were recorded for this clone. The chain carries TRBV6-1 and TRBJ1-6, with TRBD1 matching over 9 bases. Germline lookup yields CDR1 MNHNS and CDR2 SASEGT. The CDR3 runs 17 residues. Germline trimming cut 4 bases from V and 0 bases from J; bases unmatched to any gene: 4. CDR3 sequence (DNA): TGTGCCAGCAGTGGCGGACAGGGGCGCTCCTATAATTCACCCCTCCACTTT. Its translation: CASSGGQGRSYNSPLHF.

This clone has a single count. The chain couples TRBV15 to TRBJ2-5; tentative D call: TRBD2 (6 bases). V gave up 1 base and J gave up 2 bases, with 14 bases separating them. The CDR3 length is 16 residues. Germline V gene data show CDR1 as LNHNV and CDR2 as YYDKDF (reference sequence). The CDR3 reads CATSRGGMTSQETQYF. CDR3 nucleotide sequence: TGTGCCACCAGCAGAGGGGGGATGACTAGTCAAGAGACCCAGTACTTC.

This chain links TRBV5-1 with TRBJ2-2; 7 nucleotides match TRBD1. Germline trimming cut 3 bases from V and 7 bases from J; bases unmatched to any gene: 12. CDR1 and CDR2 from the germline V gene are SGHRS and YFSETQ. The CDR3 extends over 16 amino acids. The CDR3 DNA follows: TGCGCCAGCAGCTCAGCTACAGGGGCCTCACGCGGGGAGCTGTTTTTT. Translated, it gives CASSSATGASRGELFF.

The V call is TRBV24-1, the J call TRBJ2-7, with 7 bases fitting TRBD1. The CDR3 totals 16 residues. Germline lookup yields CDR1 KGHDR and CDR2 SFDVKD. Losses at the gene ends were 3 bases for V and 2 bases for J; bases not matched to a gene: 9. The CDR3 region has the DNA TGTGCCACCAGTGATCCGCGGACAGGCTTCCCCTACGAGCAGTACTTC. It is translated as CATSDPRTGFPYEQYF.

J is TRBJ1-3 and V is TRBV5-1, with D possibly TRBD1 on 6 matching bases. Germline lookup yields CDR1 SGHRS and CDR2 YFSETQ. The CDR3 consists of 14 residues. Trimming removed 2 bases at V and 3 bases at J, with 9 bases between. The CDR3 sequence: CASSFGGLGNTIYF. DNA of the CDR3: TGCGCCAGCAGCTTCGGGGGGCTTGGAAACACCATATATTTT.

The rearrangement links TRBV30 to TRBJ1-6; 7 nucleotides line up with TRBD1. The germline CDR1 and CDR2 sequences are GTSNPN and SVGIG (reference sequence). The CDR3 contains 15 residues. J was trimmed by 7 bases and V by 1 base; bases with no gene match: 7. The CDR3 DNA follows: TGTGCCTGGAGTGGGGACAGCCCTGCCAATTCACCCCTCCACTTT. It codes for CAWSGDSPANSPLHF.

This CDR3 reads CASSPRTGNTGELFF. The CDR3 bases are TGTGCCAGTAGTCCGAGGACGGGAAACACCGGGGAGCTGTTTTTT. The chain combines TRBV19 with TRBJ2-2, with a weak D call TRBD2 (5 bases). Germline V gene sequence: CDR1 LNHDA, CDR2 SQIVND (reference sequence). The CDR3 sequence is 15 residues long. Trimming shortened V by 5 bases and J by 2 bases, and 12 bases separated the two germline ends.

The rearrangement joins TRBV10-3 to TRBJ2-7; a possible D gene is TRBD2 (6 bases). The CDR3 is 14 amino acids. Trimming took off 7 bases at V and 2 bases at J, with 15 bases between the two ends. Germline CDR1 ENHRY, CDR2 SYGVKD. CDR3 DNA sequence: TGTGCCATCAAAGTACGCCCGGGGGCCTACGAGCAGTACTTC. Residues: CAIKVRPGAYEQYF.

This chain links TRBV29-1 with TRBJ2-1, with TRBD2 matching over 9 bases. J was trimmed by 2 bases and V by 6 bases; bases with no gene match: 14. CDR1 SQVTM and CDR2 ANQGSEA come from the germline V gene. The CDR3 totals 17 residues. The CDR3: CSVGPTRLAVTYNEQFF. The CDR3, as DNA: TGCAGCGTAGGCCCAACTAGACTAGCGGTAACCTACAATGAGCAGTTCTTC.

The rearrangement uses TRBV6-5 and TRBJ2-5; 12 nucleotides line up with TRBD1. The germline gives CDR1 MNHEY, CDR2 SVGAGI. Losses at the gene ends were 6 bases for V and 4 bases for J; bases not matched to a gene: 0. The CDR3 sequence is 13 residues long. Here the CDR3 reads CASRGQGAETQYF. The CDR3 DNA reads as TGTGCCAGCAGGGGACAGGGGGCAGAGACCCAGTACTTC.

The V call is TRBV27, the J call TRBJ2-4, with D possibly TRBD1 on 6 matching bases. The CDR3 spans 12 residues. Germline V gives CDR1 MNHEY, CDR2 SMNVEV (reference sequence). V was clipped by 5 bases and J by 6 bases, with 8 bases between them. The CDR3 sequence: CASSRRGNIQYF. The CDR3 DNA reads as TGTGCCAGCAGTCGCAGGGGAAACATTCAGTACTTC.

The chain employs TRBV27 and TRBJ1-4; 8 nucleotides line up with TRBD1. Looked up from germline, CDR1 is MNHEY and CDR2 is SMNVEV (reference sequence). This CDR3 region has 18 residues. The J segment lost 8 bases and the V segment lost 1 base, leaving 15 bases of the junction unmatched. The CDR3 nucleotides are TGTGCCAGCAGTTTATTGGCTGGACAGGGAGGGATAATGGAAAAACTGTTTTTT. Amino acids: CASSLLAGQGGIMEKLFF.

The chain combines TRBV27 with TRBJ2-1; D is perhaps TRBD1 (5 bases). The CDR3 covers 15 residues. V was pared by 2 bases and J by 2 bases, with 10 bases between. CDR1 and CDR2 from the germline V gene are MNHEY and SMNVEV (reference sequence). CDR3 coding DNA: TGTGCCAGCAGTTTAAACAGGTTAGCCTACAATGAGCAGTTCTTC. This codes for CASSLNRLAYNEQFF.

The CDR3 loop reads CASRKGTDSSYEQYF. Written as DNA, the CDR3 is TGTGCCAGCAGAAAAGGAACAGACAGCTCCTACGAGCAGTACTTC. This rearrangement joins TRBV21-1 to TRBJ2-7; the D call TRBD1 from the table was never checked on the DNA. TRBV21-1 corresponds to a pseudogene. The CDR3 loop spans 15 amino acids.

This chain uses TRBV5-1 with TRBJ1-3; D gene unclear. The germline gives CDR1 SGHRS, CDR2 YFSETQ. V lost 4 bases and J 0 bases, leaving 5 bases between the germline ends. This CDR3 has 13 amino acids. The CDR3 DNA is TGCGCCAGCAGCCCCATCTCTGGAAACACCATATATTTT. Encoded protein: CASSPISGNTIYF.

The genes are TRBV11-2 and TRBJ1-4, with TRBD1 matching 10 bases. The CDR3 extends over 14 amino acids. V trimming: 5 bases; J trimming: 10 bases; junction bases outside the gene matches: 7. Germline V lookup: CDR1 SGHAT, CDR2 FQNNGV. The CDR3 protein is CASSRQGASAKLFF. In DNA, the CDR3 is TGTGCCAGCAGCCGACAGGGGGCATCAGCAAAACTGTTTTTT.

The gene calls are TRBV3-1 (or the pseudogene TRBV3-2) and TRBJ1-2, with a tentative D call TRBD1 (5 bases). Germline lookup yields CDR1 LGHDT and CDR2 YNNKEL (reference sequence). V lost 4 bases and J lost 4, with 10 bases in between. The CDR3 has 13 residues. The CDR3: CASSPQGPYGYTF. The CDR3 region has the DNA TGTGCCAGCAGCCCGCAGGGTCCCTATGGCTACACCTTC.

The chain joins TRBV5-1 to TRBJ2-5, with 12 bases lining up with TRBD2. The trim removed 2 bases at V and 2 bases at J, leaving 13 bases unmatched. CDR3 size: 19 residues. Germline CDR1 SGHRS, CDR2 YFSETQ. CDR3 sequence: CASSLSPFTTSGGQETQYF. For the CDR3, the DNA is TGCGCCAGCAGCTTAAGTCCCTTTACTACTAGCGGGGGGCAAGAGACCCAGTACTTC.

The chain recombines TRBV27 with TRBJ1-5, with 10 bases fitting TRBD1. The length of the CDR3 is 15 residues. The V gene's germline CDR1 is MNHEY and CDR2 SMNVEV (reference sequence). The junction had 3 bases not matched to a gene; V was cut back by 6 bases and J by 1 base. Here the CDR3 reads CASRRGQGSNQPQHF. CDR3 bases: TGTGCCAGCAGGAGGGGACAGGGGAGCAATCAGCCCCAGCATTTT.

The CDR3 DNA sequence: TGTGCCAGTAGCCTGACAGGGTGGAATACAGATACGCAGTATTTT. This encodes CASSLTGWNTDTQYF. This sequence joins TRBV19 and TRBJ2-3; 7 nucleotides line up with TRBD1. Trimming took 6 bases from V and 3 from J; bases not matched to a gene: 9. The CDR3 loop spans 15 amino acids. Germline V CDR1 and CDR2: LNHDA, SQIVND (reference sequence).

V is TRBV6-2 or TRBV6-3 and J is TRBJ1-5, with D maybe TRBD1 (5 bases). CDR3 length: 15 residues. Trimming removed 0 bases at V and 9 bases at J, with 15 bases between. CDR1 is MNHEY and CDR2 is SVGEGT in the germline V gene. The CDR3 sequence is CASSYSSGRVMPQHF. CDR3 sequence (DNA): TGTGCCAGCAGTTACTCTTCTGGCAGGGTCATGCCCCAGCATTTT.